This T cell receptor beta chain emerged from a study of T cell repertoires in cytomegalovirus infection. At the level of the study: Both a matching HLA type and CMV infection were indicated by public TCR beta signatures.

General observations from the study: What dominated the ex vivo response were HLA-C-restricted CMV-specific TCR beta clonotypes.

This clonotype appeared a few times. No antigen is known for it. The V gene lost 3 bases and the J gene lost 3 bases, with 12 bases spanning the gap. This CDR3 region has 13 residues. In germline, CDR1 is DFQATT, CDR2 SNEGSKA (reference sequence). TCRdb reanalysed the reads using MiXCR and keeps one entry per CDR3 protein. Of 250,000 to 300,000 distinct CDR3 sequences in the sample, less than 25% were seen once. The starting material was cultured PBMCs, obtained from culture after CMV antigen stimulation. J is TRBJ2-7 and V is TRBV20-1, with D possibly TRBD1 on 5 matching bases. This receptor was taken from a human donor in good health (CMV status not recorded). Some clones in this sample may be carry-over from other donors' samples. The CDR3 reads CSARQGRVYEQYF. In DNA, the CDR3 is TGCAGTGCTAGGCAGGGAAGGGTCTACGAGCAGTACTTC.